This passage covers 30 T cell receptor beta chains from one sample sequenced in a study of CD8+CD57+ T cells in acquired aplastic anemia. Patients who underwent sequencing had shown CD8+CD57+ cell expansion by flow cytometry. Researchers used genomic DNA as the template to profile TCR beta VDJ and CDR3. TCRdb analysed the reads with MiXCR anew, one entry per CDR3 protein. The sample contains approximately 150,000 distinct CDR3 sequences, about two thirds of which appear only once. The sequencing input was sorted CD4+, CD8+, or CD8+CD57+ T cells (not recorded which) from PBMCs. These receptors came from a human donor with aplastic anemia.

The genes are TRBV5-8 and TRBJ2-7, with D hard to call. Germline V lookup: CDR1 SGHTS, CDR2 YDEGEE. V was pared by 0 bases and J by 2 bases, with 12 bases between. CDR3 length: 15 residues. CDR3 nucleotides: TGTGCCAGCAGCTTGGCCCCGGCGGACGCCTACGAGCAGTACTTC. Amino acid sequence: CASSLAPADAYEQYF.

Concerning this clonotype itself: Relative to the germline gene, one junction end is altered; a read error may explain this. The chain links TRBV9 to TRBJ2-7, with 9 bases aligning to TRBD2. The CDR3 covers 15 residues. Germline V gene data show CDR1 as SGDLS and CDR2 as YYNGEE. The CDR3: CASSVVAGGLYEQCF. The CDR3 coding sequence is TGTGCCAGCAGCGTAGTGGCGGGGGGGCTCTACGAGCAGTGCTTC. The whole variable domain, remainder taken from reference TRBV9 and TRBJ2-7, is DSGVTQTPKHLITATGQRVTLRCSPRSGDLSVYWYQQSLDQGLQFLIQYYNGEERAKGNILERFSAQQFPDLHSELNLSSLELGDSALYFCASSVVAGGLYEQCFGPGTRLTVT.

This clonotype has a count of ten or more. The chain has TRBV7-9 and TRBJ1-4; 11 bases line up with TRBD1. The ends lost 5 bases at V and 1 base at J; junction bases unmatched: 3. This CDR3 is built from 16 residues. Germline assignment: CDR1 SEHNR and CDR2 FQNEAQ (reference sequence). The CDR3 sequence: CASSAGQGGTNEKLFF. CDR3 sequence (DNA): TGTGCCAGCAGCGCGGGACAGGGGGGAACTAATGAAAAACTGTTTTTT.

J is TRBJ2-5 and V is TRBV14; D is perhaps TRBD1 (5 bases). Germline CDR1 and CDR2: SGHDN and FVKESK. The length of the CDR3 is 16 residues. V lost 4 bases, J lost 0 bases, and 15 bases lay in between. The CDR3 sequence is CASSPRLTVYQETQYF. The CDR3 bases are TGTGCCAGCAGCCCCCGCTTGACAGTGTACCAAGAGACCCAGTACTTC. Full variable domain (remainder filled in from reference TRBV14 and TRBJ2-5): EAGVTQFPSHSVIEKGQTVTLRCDPISGHDNLYWYRRVMGKEIKFLLHFVKESKQDESGMPNNRFLAERTGGTYSTLKVQPAELEDSGVYFCASSPRLTVYQETQYFGPGTRLLVL.

V usage is TRBV20-1 and J usage is TRBJ2-6; D is ambiguous. CDR1 is DFQATT and CDR2 is SNEGSKA in the germline V gene (reference sequence). The CDR3 is 12 residues long. Trimming removed 5 bases from V and 0 bases from J, with 2 bases in between. This CDR3 reads CSAASGANVLTF. DNA for the CDR3: TGCAGTGCTGCCTCTGGGGCCAACGTCCTGACTTTC.

This clonotype showed up just a few times. The CDR3 here is CATSFGGLETQYF. DNA of the CDR3: TGTGCCACCAGTTTCGGTGGGCTCGAGACCCAGTACTTC. The chain has TRBV24-1 and TRBJ2-5; unclear D gene. Germline V gene data show CDR1 as KGHDR and CDR2 as SFDVKD. With 6 bases removed from V and 5 bases from J, the gap between germline ends came to 12 bases. The CDR3 runs to 13 residues.

V and J are TRBV2 and TRBJ2-4; either TRBD1 or TRBD2 may fit D (6 bases each). V shed 6 bases and J shed 0 bases, with 18 bases lying between them. Germline V gene sequence: CDR1 SNHLY, CDR2 FYNNEI. The CDR3 sequence is 17 residues long. CDR3 coding DNA: TGTGCCAGCAGGCCTTCTGGTGGGGGGCTAGCCAAAAACATTCAGTACTTC. It translates to CASRPSGGGLAKNIQYF.

The V call is TRBV4-1, the J call TRBJ1-2; D perhaps matches TRBD1 (5 bases). V lost 4 bases and J 5 bases, leaving 20 bases between the germline ends. The CDR3 is made up of 16 amino acids. Per the germline V gene, CDR1 is MGHRA and CDR2 is YSYEKL. The CDR3 nucleotides are TGCGCCAGCAGCCCCGTCAATGTCGGGACGGATTATGGCTACACCTTC. This encodes CASSPVNVGTDYGYTF.

This chain links TRBV7-2 with TRBJ1-2; TRBD1 matches 7 bases. Unmatched junction bases numbered 10, after V lost 6 bases and J lost 6 bases. The CDR3 is 14 residues long. Germline V gene sequence: CDR1 SGHTA, CDR2 FQGNSA. CDR3 bases: TGTGCCAGCAGTTCCCGGGACAGCGGGAATGGCTACACCTTC. Protein: CASSSRDSGNGYTF.

This clonotype came up once. The CDR3 loop reads CASIGTTNTGELFF. CDR3 DNA: TGTGCCAGCATCGGGACTACTAACACCGGGGAGCTGTTTTTT. V and J are TRBV7-9 and TRBJ2-2, with TRBD2 matching 7 bases. The CDR3 has 14 residues. CDR1 is SEHNR and CDR2 is FQNEAQ in the germline V gene (reference sequence). The J segment lost 2 bases and the V segment lost 7 bases, leaving 4 bases of the junction unmatched.

As for this clonotype: Here the CDR3 omits its conserved ending phenylalanine or tryptophan, so a read error is the likely source. V gene TRBV7-3 combines with J gene TRBJ2-7; D might be TRBD1 (7 bases). V lost 6 bases to trimming and J lost 2 bases, with 14 bases between them. Germline V gene data show CDR1 as SGHTA and CDR2 as FQGTGA. The CDR3 loop spans 14 amino acids. CDR3 sequence (DNA): TGTGCCAGCAGTGCGGGGCAGGGGGCCTACGAGCAGTACCTC. Its protein product is CASSAGQGAYEQYL.

This clonotype turned up a few times. This may stem from a read error, because a much larger clone lies one nucleotide away. The chain uses TRBV4-3 and TRBJ1-1, with D hard to call. CDR3 length: 14 residues. Germline CDR1 LGHNA, CDR2 YSLEER. Trimming took off 8 bases at V and 0 bases at J, with 13 bases between the two ends. CDR3 nucleotide sequence: TGCGCCAGCCAAGATGGGTTAGTGAACACTGAAGCTTTCTTT. Its protein product is CASQDGLVNTEAFF.

This chain joins TRBV4-1 and TRBJ1-1; D is undetermined. Trimming pared 0 bases from V and 0 bases from J, leaving 8 bases between. The length of the CDR3 is 15 residues. The germline CDR1 and CDR2 sequences are MGHRA and YSYEKL. The CDR3 nucleotides read TGCGCCAGCAGCCAAGATTGGGCCTTGAACACTGAAGCTTTCTTT. Its translation is CASSQDWALNTEAFF.

The CDR3 DNA reads as TGCAGTGCTACCACATGGGACAGGGGGCAAGAGACCCAGTACTTC. Amino acids: CSATTWDRGQETQYF. The chain is built from TRBV20-1 and TRBJ2-5; 11 bases line up with TRBD1. J lost 2 bases, V lost 4 bases, and 6 bases had no gene match. CDR1 DFQATT and CDR2 SNEGSKA come from the germline V gene (reference sequence). CDR3 length: 15 residues.

This chain joins TRBV12-3 or TRBV12-4 and TRBJ2-1, with 9 bases matching TRBD1. There are 16 residues in the CDR3. The junction had 11 bases not matched to a gene; V was cut back by 6 bases and J by 5 bases. This CDR3 is CASRMGQGWRNNEQFF. CDR3 nucleotide sequence: TGTGCCAGCAGGATGGGACAGGGCTGGAGGAACAATGAGCAGTTCTTC.

This chain uses TRBV24-1 with TRBJ2-1; 7 bases fit TRBD2. V dropped 3 bases and J dropped 6; count of bases not matched to a gene: 7. The CDR3 runs to 15 residues. Germline loops: CDR1 KGHDR, CDR2 SFDVKD. CDR3 in DNA: TGTGCCACCAGTGATCAATCTAGCGGACTCAATGAGCAGTTCTTC. Its translation: CATSDQSSGLNEQFF.

V gene TRBV19 combines with J gene TRBJ1-2; 7 bases are a match to TRBD1. J lost 9 bases, V lost 6 bases, and 16 bases had no gene match. Germline CDR1 is LNHDA and CDR2 is SQIVND (reference sequence). The CDR3 length is 15 residues. CDR3 region: CASSTSRQGFRSYTF. The CDR3 nucleotides read TGTGCCAGTAGCACGTCCCGACAGGGTTTTAGGAGCTACACCTTC. The whole variable domain, filled in from reference TRBV19 and TRBJ1-2, reads DGGITQSPKYLFRKEGQNVTLSCEQNLNHDAMYWYRQDPGQGLRLIYYSQIVNDFQKGDIAEGYSVSREKKESFPLTVTSAQKNPTAFYLCASSTSRQGFRSYTFGSGTRLTVV.

This clonotype was recorded a few times. This chain uses TRBV7-9 with TRBJ1-2, with a possible D match to TRBD1 (6 bases). CDR3 length equals 12 residues. The germline V gene encodes CDR1 SEHNR and CDR2 FQNEAQ (reference sequence). The ends were cut back, 7 bases at V and 4 bases at J, with 10 bases in the middle. CDR3 bases: TGTGCCAGCACCACAGGGATCTATGGCTACACCTTC. It translates to CASTTGIYGYTF. Together with reference TRBV7-9 and TRBJ1-2, the CDR3 gives the full variable domain: DTGVSQNPRHKITKRGQNVTFRCDPISEHNRLYWYRQTLGQGPEFLTYFQNEAQLEKSRLLSDRFSAERPKGSFSTLEIQRTEQGDSAMYLCASTTGIYGYTFGSGTRLTVV.

The rearrangement uses TRBV20-1 and TRBJ2-7, with 10 bases that match TRBD1. Germline V gene lookup returns CDR1 DFQATT and CDR2 SNEGSKA (reference sequence). The CDR3 extends over 13 amino acids. V lost 3 bases to trimming and J lost 7 bases; unmatched junction nucleotides: 6. The CDR3 loop reads CSASRQGAEEQYF. DNA for the CDR3: TGCAGTGCTAGTAGACAGGGGGCTGAAGAGCAGTACTTC.

This clonotype was observed a single time. This chain uses TRBV4-1 with TRBJ2-1; 9 positions match TRBD1. V shed 4 bases, J shed 5 bases, and the junction held 3 bases outside the gene matches. The CDR3 runs 14 residues. Per germline, CDR1 MGHRA and CDR2 YSYEKL. CDR3 protein: CASSLRDRDNEQFF. CDR3 coding DNA: TGCGCCAGCAGCCTACGGGACAGGGACAATGAGCAGTTCTTC.

V gene TRBV14 combines with J gene TRBJ2-3; 7 positions match TRBD1. This CDR3 has 16 amino acids. Unmatched junction bases numbered 10, after V lost 2 bases and J lost 5 bases. Germline CDR1 reads SGHDN; CDR2 reads FVKESK. For the CDR3, the DNA is TGTGCCAGCAGCCAAAACCCGACAGGGTATGGAGATACGCAGTATTTT. As protein: CASSQNPTGYGDTQYF.

The gene calls are TRBV29-1 and TRBJ2-1; 7 nucleotides agree with TRBD2. V trimming: 1 base; J trimming: 4 bases; junction bases outside the gene matches: 4. The CDR3 is 14 residues long. CDR1 SQVTM and CDR2 ANQGSEA come from the germline V gene. CDR3 protein: CSVEGGGGYNEQFF. In DNA form, the CDR3 reads TGCAGCGTTGAAGGGGGGGGTGGGTACAATGAGCAGTTCTTC.

V is TRBV24-1 and J is TRBJ2-2; weak D call: TRBD2 (6 bases). V lost 5 bases, J lost 0 bases, and 9 bases lay in between. Per the germline V gene, CDR1 is KGHDR and CDR2 is SFDVKD. The CDR3 loop spans 15 amino acids. CDR3 sequence: CATSAAGTNTGELFF. As DNA, the CDR3 is TGTGCCACCAGTGCGGCGGGGACGAACACCGGGGAGCTGTTTTTT.

The sample holds one count of this clonotype. This chain connects TRBV20-1 to TRBJ1-1; a possible D gene is TRBD1 (5 bases). Germline V lookup: CDR1 DFQATT, CDR2 SNEGSKA (reference sequence). The CDR3 is 12 residues long. Trimming took 3 bases from V and 6 from J, leaving 11 bases between them. The chain's CDR3 is CSASMGTAEAFF. The DNA of the CDR3 is TGCAGTGCTAGTATGGGGACCGCTGAAGCTTTCTTT.

V is TRBV6-6 and J is TRBJ1-5; the D gene is possibly TRBD1 (5 bases). The CDR3 runs to 13 residues. The germline V gene has CDR1 MNHNY and CDR2 SVGAGI (reference sequence). Trimming removed 6 bases from V and 3 bases from J, with 9 bases in between. The CDR3 region has the DNA TGTGCCAGCAGGCCGGGACTCAATCAGCCCCAGCATTTT. Translation: CASRPGLNQPQHF.

This clonotype was counted ten times or more. The CDR3 reads CASSTRGFIEQYF. CDR3 nucleotides: TGTGCCAGCAGTACACGAGGTTTTATCGAGCAGTACTTC. The rearrangement joins TRBV28 to TRBJ2-7; D not resolved. Trimming stripped 5 bases from V and 6 bases from J, with 14 bases between. This CDR3 spans 13 amino acids. Germline V gives CDR1 MDHEN, CDR2 SYDVKM. Looking up the rest from reference TRBV28 and TRBJ2-7 gives the full variable domain: DVKVTQSSRYLVKRTGEKVFLECVQDMDHENMFWYRQDPGLGLRLIYFSYDVKMKEKGDIPEGYSVSREKKERFSLILESASTNQTSMYLCASSTRGFIEQYFGPGTRLTVT.

The CDR3 spells CATSREDLTYGYGQYF. The CDR3 DNA reads as TGTGCCACCAGCAGAGAGGACCTGACGTATGGCTACGGGCAGTACTTC. The V gene is TRBV15, the J gene TRBJ2-5; D remains ambiguous. CDR3 length: 16 amino acids. The germline V gene encodes CDR1 LNHNV and CDR2 YYDKDF (reference sequence). Trimming cost V 0 bases and J 11 bases, with 22 bases left between them.

This clonotype was picked up a small number of times. The chain couples TRBV5-4 to TRBJ1-2; D is undetermined. CDR1 and CDR2 from the germline V gene are SGHNT and YYREEE (reference sequence). This CDR3 is built from 15 residues. V shed 0 bases and J shed 7 bases, with 16 bases lying between them. CDR3 loop: CASSLEVGREPGYTF. CDR3 coding DNA: TGTGCCAGCAGCTTGGAGGTCGGAAGGGAACCTGGCTACACCTTC.

This clonotype turned up a few times. The chain is built from TRBV7-2 and TRBJ1-6; no firm D call. CDR3 length equals 11 residues. Trimming left V 5 bases short and J 8 bases short, with 4 bases between. CDR1 and CDR2 from the germline V gene are SGHTA and FQGNSA. DNA for the CDR3: TGTGCCAGCAGCCGAGATTCACCCCTCCACTTT. Its protein product is CASSRDSPLHF.

The chain joins TRBV20-1 to TRBJ1-6; 11 bases are shared with TRBD1. There are 14 residues in the CDR3. Looked up from germline, CDR1 is DFQATT and CDR2 is SNEGSKA (reference sequence). Trimming removed 6 bases from V and 7 bases from J; junction bases left unmatched: 5. CDR3 in DNA: TGCAGTGCCCGGGACAGGGGGGGAAATTCACCCCTCCACTTT. Translating it yields CSARDRGGNSPLHF.